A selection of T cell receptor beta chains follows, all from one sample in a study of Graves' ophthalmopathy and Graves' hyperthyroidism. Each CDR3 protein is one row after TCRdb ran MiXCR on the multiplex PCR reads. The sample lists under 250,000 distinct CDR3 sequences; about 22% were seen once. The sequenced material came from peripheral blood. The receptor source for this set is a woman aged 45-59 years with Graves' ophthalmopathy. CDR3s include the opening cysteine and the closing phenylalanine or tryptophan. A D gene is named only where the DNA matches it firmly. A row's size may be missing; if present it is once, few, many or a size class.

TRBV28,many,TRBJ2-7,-,TGTGCCAGCAGTCTTCTGCAGGGCCGCGAGCAGTACTTC,CASSLLQGREQYF
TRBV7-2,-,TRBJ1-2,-,TGTGCCAGCACCTCTACTGACCTAGTCTATGGCTACACCTTC,CASTSTDLVYGYTF
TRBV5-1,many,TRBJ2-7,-,TGCGCCAGCAGCGGGGAACAGTCCTACGAGCAGTACTTC,CASSGEQSYEQYF
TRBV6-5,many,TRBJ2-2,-,TGTGCCAGCAGCGCAAGGGGAAGCTACACCGGGGAGCTGTTTTTT,CASSARGSYTGELFF
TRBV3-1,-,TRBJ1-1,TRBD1,TGTGCCAGCAGCCGTCTTACCGGGACAGGGAACACTGAAGCTTTCTTT,CASSRLTGTGNTEAFF
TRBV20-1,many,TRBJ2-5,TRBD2,TGCAGTGCAAACCTAGCGGGAGTTGAGACCCAGTACTTC,CSANLAGVETQYF
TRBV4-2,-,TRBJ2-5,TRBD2,TGTGCCAGCAGCCTCCGGACTAGCGGGAGCGGAGAGACCCAGTACTTC,CASSLRTSGSGETQYF
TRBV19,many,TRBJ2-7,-,TGTGCCAGTAGTATAGAGGGGGCGCACGAGCAGTACTTC,CASSIEGAHEQYF
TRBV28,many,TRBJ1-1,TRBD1,TGTGCCAGCAGTTTATGGGGGACAGGGAACACTGAAGCTTTCTTT,CASSLWGTGNTEAFF
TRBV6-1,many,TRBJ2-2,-,TGTGCCAGCAGGAGTTCACCGAACACCGGGGAGCTGTTTTTT,CASRSSPNTGELFF
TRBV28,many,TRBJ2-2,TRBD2,TGTGCCAGCAGTCGCCATGGACTAGCGGAGAACACCGGGGAGCTGTTTTTT,CASSRHGLAENTGELFF
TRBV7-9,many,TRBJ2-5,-,TGTGCCAGCAGCTTCCCGGGTCGACTGGAGACCCAGTACTTC,CASSFPGRLETQYF
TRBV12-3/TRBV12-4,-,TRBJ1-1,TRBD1,TGTGCCAGCAGCCCCAGACAGGGCTTCATGAACACTGAAGCTTTCTTT,CASSPRQGFMNTEAFF
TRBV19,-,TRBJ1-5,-,TGTGCCAGTAGTATGTCCAGGGGTAGCAATCAGCCCCAGCATTTT,CASSMSRGSNQPQHF
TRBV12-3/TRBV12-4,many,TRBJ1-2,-,TGTGCCAGCAGTCCCAACCGGGACAACTATGGCTACACCTTC,CASSPNRDNYGYTF
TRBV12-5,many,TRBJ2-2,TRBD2,TGTGCTAGTGGTTTGAAGCCAGCGGGAGCTCTGAGGGAGCTGTTTTTT,CASGLKPAGALRELFF
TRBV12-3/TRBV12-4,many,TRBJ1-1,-,TGTGCCAGCAGTTTAAGGGCGGGGTACACTGAAGCTTTCTTT,CASSLRAGYTEAFF
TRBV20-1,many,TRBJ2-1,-,TGCAGTGCGGAAACGAGCGGGTTCCCCTACAATGAGCAGTTCTTC,CSAETSGFPYNEQFF
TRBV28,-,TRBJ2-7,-,TGTGCCAGCAGTTTCCCCCCCGGACAGTCCTACGAGCAGTACTTC,CASSFPPGQSYEQYF
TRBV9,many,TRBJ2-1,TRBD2,TGTGCCAGCTCTCGGGCGGGAGGCGATTACAATGAGCAGTTCTTC,CASSRAGGDYNEQFF
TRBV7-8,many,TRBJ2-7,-,TGTGCCAGCAGCTTAATGCCGGGGGCGGTTTGGGACGAGCAGTACTTC,CASSLMPGAVWDEQYF
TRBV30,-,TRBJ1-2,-,TGTGCGGAGGGACAAGACTATGGCTACACCTTC,CAEGQDYGYTF
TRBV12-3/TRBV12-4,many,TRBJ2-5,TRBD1,TGTGCCAGCAGTTTTACGGGACAGGAAGGGTTGGAGACCCAGTACTTC,CASSFTGQEGLETQYF
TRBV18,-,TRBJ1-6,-,TGTGCCAGCTCACCGGGGCGGAGAACACATAATTCACCCCTCCACTTT,CASSPGRRTHNSPLHF
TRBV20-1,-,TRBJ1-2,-,TGCAGTGCTAGGGCAGGGGTCGGAGATGGCTATGGCTACACCTTC,CSARAGVGDGYGYTF
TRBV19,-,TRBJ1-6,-,TGTGCCAGTAGCGGGGACCTGAATTCACCCCTCCACTTT,CASSGDLNSPLHF
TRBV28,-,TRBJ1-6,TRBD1,TGTGCCAGCAGCGTACAGGGGGCCAATTCACCCCTCCACTTT,CASSVQGANSPLHF
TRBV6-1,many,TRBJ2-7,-,TGTGCCAGCAGTGATCGGGGCTCCTACGAGCAGTACTTC,CASSDRGSYEQYF
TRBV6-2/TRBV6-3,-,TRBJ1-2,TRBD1,TGTGCCAGCAGTTACGCCACTATCAGGGGGCGCGCAGTGGGAGGCTACACCTTC,CASSYATIRGRAVGGYTF
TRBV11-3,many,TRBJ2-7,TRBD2,TGTGCCAGCAGCTTCCTCAGCGGGAGGGAGCAGTACTTC,CASSFLSGREQYF
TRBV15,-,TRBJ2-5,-,TGTGCCACCAGCGAGGGTCTTGGGGAGACCCAGTACTTC,CATSEGLGETQYF
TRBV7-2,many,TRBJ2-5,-,TGTGCCAGCAGCTTAGGGGCAGGGTCAGTAGAGACCCAGTACTTC,CASSLGAGSVETQYF